The 27 T cell receptor beta chains below were found in one sample sequenced in a study of radiotherapy plus CTLA-4 blockade in lung cancer. Using immunoSEQ multiplex PCR, the repertoire was profiled, and TCRdb retains in-frame clones only, with some absent. The data show around 55,000 clones, just under 85% seen once. The sample here was peripheral blood, taken from a patient treated with radiotherapy plus ipilimumab. These receptors all stem from a human donor with non-small cell lung cancer whose response to radiotherapy plus ipilimumab could not be evaluated.

The chain links TRBV6-5 to TRBJ2-7, with 9 positions matching TRBD2. There are 15 residues in the CDR3. Germline CDR1 and CDR2: MNHEY and SVGAGI. The junction had 6 bases not matched to a gene; V was cut back by 2 bases and J by 4 bases. In DNA, the CDR3 is TGTGCCAGCAGTTACCCCGCGGGAGGGCGATACGAGCAGTACTTC. Translation: CASSYPAGGRYEQYF.

V gene TRBV5-8 combines with J gene TRBJ1-5; D possibly corresponds to TRBD1 (5 bases). V lost 5 bases and J lost 9, with 12 bases in between. Germline lookup yields CDR1 SGHTS and CDR2 YDEGEE. The CDR3 extends over 12 amino acids. The CDR3: CASRWGQGPQHF. The CDR3, as DNA: TGTGCCAGCAGGTGGGGCCAAGGGCCCCAGCATTTT.

The chain is built from TRBV5-5 and TRBJ2-1, with 9 bases lining up with TRBD2. With V trimmed by 0 bases and J by 12 bases, 10 bases remained unmatched. Germline V gene data show CDR1 as SGHKS and CDR2 as YYEKEE (reference sequence). There are 15 residues in the CDR3. CDR3 in amino acids: CASSLELAGFGGQFF. CDR3 sequence (DNA): TGTGCCAGCAGCTTGGAACTAGCGGGTTTCGGGGGGCAGTTCTTC. The whole variable domain, remainder taken from reference TRBV5-5 and TRBJ2-1, is DAGVTQSPTHLIKTRGQQVTLRCSPISGHKSVSWYQQVLGQGPQFIFQYYEKEERGRGNFPDRFSARQFPNYSSELNVNALLLGDSALYLCASSLELAGFGGQFFGPGTRLTVL.

V is TRBV5-5 and J is TRBJ2-3; 8 nucleotides align to TRBD1. Trimming at V came to 0 bases and at J to 0 bases, leaving 6 bases not matched to a gene. CDR3 length: 17 amino acids. Germline V gives CDR1 SGHKS, CDR2 YYEKEE (reference sequence). CDR3 bases: TGTGCCAGCAGCTTGGCCAACAGGGGGTTAAGCACAGATACGCAGTATTTT. Its protein is CASSLANRGLSTDTQYF.

The chain has TRBV4-3 and TRBJ1-4; no clear D gene. V dropped 4 bases and J dropped 8 bases, with 17 bases sitting between them. The length of the CDR3 is 15 residues. CDR1 LGHNA and CDR2 YSLEER come from the germline V gene. The CDR3 sequence: CASSPRAGVDEKLFF. DNA of the CDR3: TGCGCCAGCAGCCCTAGGGCCGGGGTTGACGAAAAACTGTTTTTT.

The V gene is TRBV7-6, the J gene TRBJ1-1, with D possibly matching TRBD1 (5 bases). The ends were cut back, 3 bases at V and 3 bases at J, with 14 bases in the middle. Germline loops: CDR1 SGHVS, CDR2 FNYEAQ. The CDR3 sequence is 15 residues long. CDR3 protein: CASSLLGDLDTEAFF. Written as DNA, the CDR3 is TGTGCCAGCAGCTTGTTAGGGGACTTGGACACTGAAGCTTTCTTT.

The rearrangement joins TRBV5-1 to TRBJ2-1, with D unresolved. V was shortened by 5 bases and J by 6 bases, with 9 bases between the two germline ends. The CDR3 spans 12 residues. Germline V CDR1 and CDR2: SGHRS, YFSETQ. The CDR3 DNA sequence: TGCGCCAGCAGTCCTACCGGCAATGAGCAGTTCTTC. Its translation is CASSPTGNEQFF.

Turning to this clone: The sample holds other DNA sequences that translate to the same CDR3. The V and J genes are TRBV11-2 and TRBJ2-1; TRBD2 agrees at 11 bases. The ends lost 4 bases at V and 3 bases at J; junction bases unmatched: 11. The CDR3 length is 18 residues. Germline lookup yields CDR1 SGHAT and CDR2 FQNNGV. The CDR3 sequence: CASSYPGLAGGSYNEQFF. CDR3 bases: TGTGCCAGCAGCTACCCGGGGCTAGCGGGAGGAAGCTACAATGAGCAGTTCTTC. Full variable domain (missing parts from reference TRBV11-2 and TRBJ2-1): EAGVAQSPRYKIIEKRQSVAFWCNPISGHATLYWYQQILGQGPKLLIQFQNNGVVDDSQLPKDRFSAERLKGVDSTLKIQPAKLEDSAVYLCASSYPGLAGGSYNEQFFGPGTRLTVL.

The V gene is TRBV7-9, the J gene TRBJ1-3; TRBD1 matches 9 bases. CDR3 length: 15 residues. Unmatched junction bases numbered 5, after V lost 4 bases and J lost 4 bases. Germline CDR1 and CDR2: SEHNR and FQNEAQ (reference sequence). As DNA, the CDR3 is TGTGCCAGCAGCTCGGGGACAGGGACAGGAAACACCATATATTTT. Translating gives CASSSGTGTGNTIYF.

The chain carries TRBV30 and TRBJ1-2; 8 bases align to TRBD1. CDR1 and CDR2 (germline): GTSNPN, SVGIG (reference sequence). This CDR3 region has 18 residues. Germline trimming cut 2 bases from V and 6 bases from J; bases unmatched to any gene: 20. The chain's CDR3 is CAWSTGWGRGRLRNGYTF. The CDR3 DNA is TGTGCCTGGAGTACAGGTTGGGGCAGGGGGCGCTTAAGGAATGGCTACACCTTC.

This chain connects TRBV5-4 to TRBJ1-4; 8 bases map to TRBD1. The CDR3 sequence is 13 residues long. With V trimmed by 2 bases and J by 8 bases, 2 bases remained unmatched. The V gene's germline CDR1 is SGHNT and CDR2 YYREEE (reference sequence). CDR3 sequence reads: CASSLQGGEKLFF. DNA of the CDR3: TGTGCCAGCAGCTTACAGGGGGGAGAAAAACTGTTTTTT.

The table lists this clone with a few counts. The chain combines TRBV7-2 with TRBJ1-2, with D possibly TRBD1 on 6 matching bases. V gave up 0 bases and J gave up 7 bases, with 21 bases separating them. CDR1 is SGHTA and CDR2 is FQGNSA in the germline V gene. The CDR3 length is 17 residues. The CDR3 DNA follows: TGTGCCAGCAGCTTAGCTCCCCTCCGGTCAGGGGCCCCTGGCTACACCTTC. This encodes CASSLAPLRSGAPGYTF.

The genes are TRBV27 and TRBJ1-2; D is possibly TRBD1 (6 bases). CDR1 and CDR2 (germline): MNHEY, SMNVEV (reference sequence). V was clipped by 2 bases and J by 4 bases, with 17 bases between them. This CDR3 is 16 amino acids long. This CDR3 reads CASSLGPAQGGYGYTF. CDR3 DNA: TGTGCCAGCAGTTTAGGGCCGGCCCAAGGGGGCTATGGCTACACCTTC.

This chain connects TRBV10-3 to TRBJ2-6, with TRBD1 identical over 8 bases. J gave up 4 bases and V 2 bases, and 16 bases lay outside the gene matches. Germline V lookup: CDR1 ENHRY, CDR2 SYGVKD. The CDR3 has 20 residues. The CDR3, as DNA: TGTGCCATCAGTGAGACAGGAAAAACAGGGGGATCCCTCGGGGCCAACGTCCTGACTTTC. This sequence encodes CAISETGKTGGSLGANVLTF.

The V call is TRBV27, the J call TRBJ2-7; 8 bases are shared with TRBD2. Germline V gives CDR1 MNHEY, CDR2 SMNVEV (reference sequence). The CDR3 length is 15 residues. V was pared by 0 bases and J by 6 bases, with 7 bases of the junction left unmatched. This CDR3 is CASSLSRTSNREQYF. The CDR3 nucleotides read TGTGCCAGCAGTTTATCTAGGACTAGCAATCGCGAGCAGTACTTC.

The rearrangement uses TRBV5-4 and TRBJ1-2; D remains ambiguous. The CDR3 runs 12 residues. Germline loops: CDR1 SGHNT, CDR2 YYREEE (reference sequence). The V end was cut by 4 bases, the J end by 8 bases, with 12 bases between. The CDR3 protein is CASSPRGGGYTF. The DNA of the CDR3 is TGTGCCAGCAGCCCCCGAGGTGGGGGCTACACCTTC.

V and J are TRBV14 and TRBJ2-3; 7 nucleotides agree with TRBD1. There are 14 residues in the CDR3. Trimming removed 4 bases from V and 6 bases from J; junction bases left unmatched: 7. Germline loops: CDR1 SGHDN, CDR2 FVKESK. The CDR3 protein is CASSPSRRGDTQYF. CDR3 sequence (DNA): TGTGCCAGCAGCCCCTCACGCAGGGGGGATACGCAGTATTTT. Combining the CDR3 with reference TRBV14 and TRBJ2-3 gives the whole variable domain EAGVTQFPSHSVIEKGQTVTLRCDPISGHDNLYWYRRVMGKEIKFLLHFVKESKQDESGMPNNRFLAERTGGTYSTLKVQPAELEDSGVYFCASSPSRRGDTQYFGPGTRLTVL.

This chain uses TRBV6-1 with TRBJ2-3; the match to TRBD2 covers 9 bases. The V gene's germline CDR1 is MNHNS and CDR2 SASEGT. After removal of 7 bases from V and 1 base from J, the junction contained 6 bases not matched to a gene. The CDR3 covers 15 residues. CDR3 region: CASTPGLAGTDTQYF. CDR3 DNA sequence: TGTGCCAGCACCCCGGGACTAGCAGGCACAGATACGCAGTATTTT.

There are a few counts of this clone. The chain employs TRBV29-1 and TRBJ1-2, with D maybe TRBD1 (5 bases). The V end was cut by 3 bases, the J end by 2 bases, with 19 bases between. The CDR3 is 16 amino acids. The V gene's germline CDR1 is SQVTM and CDR2 ANQGSEA. For the CDR3, the DNA is TGCAGCGTTGATCTCGTTCTGACAGAGATCAACTATGGCTACACCTTC. Translating gives CSVDLVLTEINYGYTF.

This clone was counted between two and nine times. The chain recombines TRBV7-8 with TRBJ2-7; 14 nucleotides align to TRBD2. With 5 bases clipped from V and 3 bases from J, the junction kept 15 bases outside the gene matches. This CDR3 comprises 19 residues. Germline lookup yields CDR1 SGHVS and CDR2 FQNEAQ. The DNA for the CDR3 is TGTGCCAGCAGCCCGCGACTAGCGGGAGGGGTCCGGGAGCGCTACGAGCAGTACTTC. Its protein is CASSPRLAGGVRERYEQYF.

V usage is TRBV7-2 and J usage is TRBJ2-7, with TRBD2 matching 11 bases. This CDR3 has 17 amino acids. CDR1 is SGHTA, CDR2 FQGNSA, per germline. The V segment lost 3 bases and the J segment 0 bases; nucleotides outside the gene matches: 7. As DNA, the CDR3 is TGTGCCAGCAGCTTCGGACTAGCGGGTCTGAGCTCCTACGAGCAGTACTTC. It codes for CASSFGLAGLSSYEQYF.

This chain links TRBV2 with TRBJ1-2; the D gene is possibly TRBD1 (5 bases). V gave up 6 bases and J gave up 4 bases, with 21 bases separating them. CDR1 and CDR2 from the germline V gene are SNHLY and FYNNEI. The CDR3 loop spans 16 amino acids. CDR3 protein: CASSLTLDSQLYGYTF. The CDR3 DNA reads TGTGCCAGCAGCCTAACTTTAGACAGCCAACTCTATGGCTACACCTTC.

This chain joins TRBV7-2 and TRBJ2-1; the match to TRBD2 covers 13 bases. V gave up 5 bases and J gave up 6 bases; unmatched junction bases: 7. CDR1 and CDR2 (germline): SGHTA, FQGNSA. The CDR3 runs to 16 residues. DNA of the CDR3: TGTGCCAGCAGCGCCCGACTAGCGGGGGGTGGCAATGAGCAGTTCTTC. This encodes CASSARLAGGGNEQFF.

This clone was found once. This sequence joins TRBV5-1 and TRBJ2-2, with 9 bases lining up with TRBD1. Germline assignment: CDR1 SGHRS and CDR2 YFSETQ. This CDR3 has 16 amino acids. Trimming cost V 4 bases and J 0 bases; bases outside gene matches: 4. The CDR3: CASSPRQGANTGELFF. Written as DNA, the CDR3 is TGCGCCAGCAGCCCTCGACAGGGGGCGAACACCGGGGAGCTGTTTTTT.

The genes are TRBV28 and TRBJ2-7; TRBD2 matches 8 bases. Germline V gene lookup returns CDR1 MDHEN and CDR2 SYDVKM. The CDR3 is 14 residues long. V gave up 3 bases and J gave up 2 bases; unmatched junction bases: 3. The CDR3 reads CASSLGGGPYEQYF. In DNA, the CDR3 is TGTGCCAGCAGTTTGGGCGGGGGGCCCTACGAGCAGTACTTC.

The chain has TRBV30 and TRBJ1-2, with D perhaps matching TRBD1 (6 bases). Germline V gives CDR1 GTSNPN, CDR2 SVGIG (reference sequence). The CDR3 runs to 14 residues. The V gene lost 2 bases and the J gene lost 0 bases, with 10 bases spanning the gap. CDR3 sequence reads: CAWSFGGANYGYTF. The CDR3 nucleotides are TGTGCCTGGAGTTTTGGGGGCGCTAACTATGGCTACACCTTC. Full variable domain (remainder filled in from reference TRBV30 and TRBJ1-2): SQTIHQWPATLVQPVGSPLSLECTVEGTSNPNLYWYRQAAGRGLQLLFYSVGIGQISSEVPQNLSASRPQDRQFILSSKKLLLSDSGFYLCAWSFGGANYGYTFGSGTRLTVV.

The chain has TRBV6-1 and TRBJ2-2, with TRBD2 matching over 9 bases. The CDR3 runs to 17 residues. Unmatched junction bases numbered 6, after V lost 3 bases and J lost 1 base. Per the germline V gene, CDR1 is MNHNS and CDR2 is SASEGT. In DNA, the CDR3 is TGTGCCAGCAGTGAGGGAGCGGGGGGCCTGAACACCGGGGAGCTGTTTTTT. Amino acids: CASSEGAGGLNTGELFF.